Reported below is one TCR beta chain. Its antigen remains unknown. The data were obtained in a study of cytomegalovirus exposure and HLA in healthy donors. Notes on the study in general: The authors later found TCR association rates varying by HLA locus, with DRB1 most and HLA-C fewest.

CDR1 and CDR2 (germline): SQVTM, ANQGSEA. After removal of 7 bases from V and 6 bases from J, the junction contained 9 bases not matched to a gene. The CDR3 sequence is 12 residues long. The PCR had 60 Vbeta and 13 Jbeta primers. In the study's own analysis: Later, an analysis found around 80 million unique TCR beta chains, and about 10 million of these were shared. The repertoire was sequenced with immunoSEQ multiplex PCR; TCRdb's copy has only in-frame clones and lacks some. The V and J calls and clone size were taken over from that table, and D and trimming were inferred from the DNA. The sample lists fewer than 200,000 clones, over 60% occurring once.

Input material: PBMCs. The receptor's source is a girl under 18 in good health and CMV-seronegative. The V call is TRBV29-1, the J call TRBJ2-7; TRBD1 matches 7 bases. CDR3 sequence (DNA): TGCAGCGGTCGACAGGGAGACAGCGAGCAGTACTTC. Amino acid sequence: CSGRQGDSEQYF.